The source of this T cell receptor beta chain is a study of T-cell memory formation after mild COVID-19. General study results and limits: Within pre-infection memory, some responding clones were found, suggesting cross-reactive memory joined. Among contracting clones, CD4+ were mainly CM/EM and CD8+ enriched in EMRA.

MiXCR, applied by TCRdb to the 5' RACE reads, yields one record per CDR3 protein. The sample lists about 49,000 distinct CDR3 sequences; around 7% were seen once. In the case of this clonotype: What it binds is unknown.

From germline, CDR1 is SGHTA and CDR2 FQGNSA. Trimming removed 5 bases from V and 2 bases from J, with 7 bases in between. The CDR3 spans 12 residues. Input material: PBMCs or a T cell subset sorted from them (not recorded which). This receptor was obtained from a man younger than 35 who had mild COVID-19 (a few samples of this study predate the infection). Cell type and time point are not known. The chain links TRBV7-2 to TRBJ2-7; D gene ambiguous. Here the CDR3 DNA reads TGTGCCAGCAGCGACTTCCCCTACGAGCAGTACTTC. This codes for CASSDFPYEQYF.